Reported below is one TCR beta chain. The antigen remains undetermined. The V segment lost 8 bases and the J segment 11 bases; nucleotides outside the gene matches: 17. This CDR3 is built from 15 residues. CDR1 MNHEY and CDR2 SVGAGI come from the germline V gene. The sample comes from a study of blood T cells in healthy people across ages. Findings of the study overall: More naive CD4+ cells and higher diversity marked long-lived donors relative to aged donors. Per-million-T-cell TCR beta diversity fell roughly linearly with age.

The second PCR ran about 6 to 12 cycles with a sample-barcoded 5' primer and J-beta primers. Each TCR beta cDNA got a 12-nucleotide random molecular identifier. Each CDR3 protein is one row after TCRdb ran MiXCR on the 5' RACE reads. The sample comprises fewer than 1,000,000 distinct CDR3 sequences, under 45% of which are singletons, and roughly a fifth rests with the top ten. Material for sequencing was blood. This TCR derives from a man between 60 and 75 years old in good health. V is TRBV6-5 and J is TRBJ2-5; 10 bases are a match to TRBD2. In DNA form, the CDR3 reads TGTGCCAGCCGAGACTTTAGCGGGGGGATGAATGAGCAGTACTTC. Its translation: CASRDFSGGMNEQYF.